Listed here is a single T cell receptor beta chain. What it binds is unknown. This entry is derived from a study of response to subunit inactivated influenza vaccine. The study's findings and limits: Few new T cells, the authors suggested, are recruited by each seasonal influenza vaccination.

TCRdb passed the RT-PCR reads through MiXCR, listing each CDR3 protein once. The table lists about 300,000 distinct CDR3 sequences, about a fifth of them singletons. There are 13 residues in the CDR3. V lost 5 bases to trimming and J lost 3 bases, with 11 bases between them. Germline values: CDR1 MNHEY, CDR2 SMNVEV (reference sequence). The chain carries TRBV27 and TRBJ2-7, with D unresolved. The clonotype was recovered from a man aged 50-75 years who received an inactivated influenza vaccine. This material consisted of PBMCs from blood, taken about 20 months after vaccination. CDR3 DNA: TGTGCCAGCAGTGTTGGCGTATACTACGAGCAGTACTTC. Translating gives CASSVGVYYEQYF.